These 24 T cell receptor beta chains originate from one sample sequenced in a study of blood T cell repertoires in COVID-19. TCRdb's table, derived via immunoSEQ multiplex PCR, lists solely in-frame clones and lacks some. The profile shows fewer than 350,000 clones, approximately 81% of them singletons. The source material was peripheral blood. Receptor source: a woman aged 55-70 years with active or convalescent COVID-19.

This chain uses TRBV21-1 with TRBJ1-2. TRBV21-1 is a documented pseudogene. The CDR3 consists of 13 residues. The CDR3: CASSKAPSYGYTF. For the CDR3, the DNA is TGTGCCAGCAGCAAAGCGCCTAGCTATGGCTACACCTTC.

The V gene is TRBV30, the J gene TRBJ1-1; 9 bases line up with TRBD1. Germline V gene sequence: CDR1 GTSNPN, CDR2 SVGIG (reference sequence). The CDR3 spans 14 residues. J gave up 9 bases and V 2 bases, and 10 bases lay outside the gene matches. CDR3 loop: CAWSLSPGQGKAFF. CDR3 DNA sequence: TGTGCCTGGAGTCTCTCCCCGGGACAGGGAAAAGCTTTCTTT.

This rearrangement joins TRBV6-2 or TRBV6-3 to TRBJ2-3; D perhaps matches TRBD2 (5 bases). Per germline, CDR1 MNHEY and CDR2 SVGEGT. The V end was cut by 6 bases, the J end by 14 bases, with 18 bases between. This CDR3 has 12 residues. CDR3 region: CASSLLSAPPYF. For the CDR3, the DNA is TGTGCCAGCAGCCTCCTTAGCGCGCCCCCGTATTTT.

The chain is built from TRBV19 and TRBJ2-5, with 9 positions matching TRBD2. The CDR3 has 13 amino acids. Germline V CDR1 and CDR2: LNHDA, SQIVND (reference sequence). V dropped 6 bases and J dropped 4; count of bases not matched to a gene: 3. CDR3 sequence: CASSQRGAETQYF. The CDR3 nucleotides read TGTGCCAGTAGCCAGCGGGGGGCAGAGACCCAGTACTTC.

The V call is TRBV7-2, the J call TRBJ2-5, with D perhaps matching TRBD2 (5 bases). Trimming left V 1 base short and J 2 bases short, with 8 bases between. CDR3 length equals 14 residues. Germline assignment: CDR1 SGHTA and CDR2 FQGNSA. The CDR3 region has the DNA TGTGCCAGCAGCTTAGTATCGGGGCAAGAGACCCAGTACTTC. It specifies CASSLVSGQETQYF.

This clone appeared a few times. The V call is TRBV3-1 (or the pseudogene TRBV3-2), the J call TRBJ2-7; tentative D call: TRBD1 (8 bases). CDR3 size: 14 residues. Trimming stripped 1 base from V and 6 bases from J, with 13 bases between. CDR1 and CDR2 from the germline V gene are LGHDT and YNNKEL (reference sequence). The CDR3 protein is CASSQVHRGGEQYF. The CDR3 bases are TGTGCCAGCAGCCAAGTACACAGGGGGGGCGAGCAGTACTTC.

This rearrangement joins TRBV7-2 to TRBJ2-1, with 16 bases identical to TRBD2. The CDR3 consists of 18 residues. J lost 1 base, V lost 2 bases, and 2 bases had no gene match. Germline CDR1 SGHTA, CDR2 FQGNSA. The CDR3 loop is CASSLRGLAGGSYNEQFF. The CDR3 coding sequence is TGTGCCAGCAGCTTACGGGGACTAGCGGGGGGGTCCTACAATGAGCAGTTCTTC.

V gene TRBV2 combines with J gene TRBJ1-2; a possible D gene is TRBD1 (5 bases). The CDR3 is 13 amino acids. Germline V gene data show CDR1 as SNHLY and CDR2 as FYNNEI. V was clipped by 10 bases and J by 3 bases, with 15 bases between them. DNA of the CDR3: TGTGCCACTACCTGGGGGGGGGACTATGGCTACACCTTC. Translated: CATTWGGDYGYTF.

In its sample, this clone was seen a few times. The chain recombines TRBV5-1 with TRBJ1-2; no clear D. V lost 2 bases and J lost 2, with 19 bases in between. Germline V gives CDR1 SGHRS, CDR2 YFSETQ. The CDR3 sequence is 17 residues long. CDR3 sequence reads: CASSLTPGRTSNYGYTF. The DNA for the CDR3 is TGCGCCAGCAGCTTAACCCCGGGTCGCACGTCGAACTATGGCTACACCTTC.

CDR3 in amino acids: CASSSMGGYNEQFF. CDR3 in DNA: TGTGCCAGCAGCTCAATGGGGGGGTACAATGAGCAGTTCTTC. This chain uses TRBV7-9 with TRBJ2-1; 7 nucleotides align to TRBD2. V dropped 4 bases and J dropped 4; count of bases not matched to a gene: 4. CDR1 is SEHNR, CDR2 FQNEAQ, per germline (reference sequence). The CDR3 extends over 14 amino acids.

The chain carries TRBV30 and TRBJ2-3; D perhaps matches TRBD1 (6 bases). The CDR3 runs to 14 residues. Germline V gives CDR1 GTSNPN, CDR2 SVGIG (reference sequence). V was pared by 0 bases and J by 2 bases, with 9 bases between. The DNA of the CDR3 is TGTGCCTGGAGTGTTCAGGGGTTCACAGATACGCAGTATTTT. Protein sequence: CAWSVQGFTDTQYF.

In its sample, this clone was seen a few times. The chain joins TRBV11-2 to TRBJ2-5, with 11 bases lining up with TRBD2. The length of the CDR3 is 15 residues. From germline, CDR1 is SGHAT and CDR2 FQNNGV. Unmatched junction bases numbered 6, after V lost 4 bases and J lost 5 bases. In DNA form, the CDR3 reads TGTGCCAGCAGCTCCCTAGCGGGGGGTTATGAGACCCAGTACTTC. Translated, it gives CASSSLAGGYETQYF.

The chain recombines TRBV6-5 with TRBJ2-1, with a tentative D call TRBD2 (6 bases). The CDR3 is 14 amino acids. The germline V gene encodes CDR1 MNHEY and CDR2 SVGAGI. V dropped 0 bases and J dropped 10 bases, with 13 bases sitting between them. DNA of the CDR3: TGTGCCAGCAGTTACTCACGCACCCGGGGGGAGCAGTTCTTC. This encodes CASSYSRTRGEQFF.

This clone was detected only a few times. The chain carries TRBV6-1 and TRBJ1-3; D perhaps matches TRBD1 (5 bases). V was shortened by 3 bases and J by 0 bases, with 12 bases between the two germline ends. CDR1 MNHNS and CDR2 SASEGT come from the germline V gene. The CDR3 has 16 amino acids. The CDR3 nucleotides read TGTGCCAGCAGTGAGTACGGTCAGGGCTCTGGAAACACCATATATTTT. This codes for CASSEYGQGSGNTIYF.

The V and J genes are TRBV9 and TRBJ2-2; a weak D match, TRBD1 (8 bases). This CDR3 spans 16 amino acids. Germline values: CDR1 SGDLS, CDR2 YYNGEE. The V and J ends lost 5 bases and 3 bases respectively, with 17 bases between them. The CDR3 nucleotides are TGTGCCAGCAGGGGAGGGGCACAGGGGGACACCGGGGAGCTGTTTTTT. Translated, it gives CASRGGAQGDTGELFF.

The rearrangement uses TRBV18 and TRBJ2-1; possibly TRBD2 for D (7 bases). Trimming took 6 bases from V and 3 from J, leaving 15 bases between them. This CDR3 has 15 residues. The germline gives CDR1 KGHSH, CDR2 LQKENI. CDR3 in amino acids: CASSPPGGLYNEQFF. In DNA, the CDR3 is TGTGCCAGCTCTCCGCCGGGGGGCCTCTACAATGAGCAGTTCTTC.

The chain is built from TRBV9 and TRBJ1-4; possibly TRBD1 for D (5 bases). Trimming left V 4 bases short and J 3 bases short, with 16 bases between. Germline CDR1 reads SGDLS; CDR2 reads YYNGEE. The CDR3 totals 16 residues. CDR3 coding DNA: TGTGCCAGCAGCTTCACAGGCGGGGGATCTAATGAAAAACTGTTTTTT. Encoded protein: CASSFTGGGSNEKLFF.

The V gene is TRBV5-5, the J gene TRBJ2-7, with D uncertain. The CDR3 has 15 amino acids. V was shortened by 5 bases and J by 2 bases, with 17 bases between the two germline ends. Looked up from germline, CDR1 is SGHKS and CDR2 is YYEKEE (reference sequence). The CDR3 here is CASSPGLGNTYEQYF. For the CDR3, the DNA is TGTGCCAGCAGTCCAGGATTGGGTAACACCTACGAGCAGTACTTC.

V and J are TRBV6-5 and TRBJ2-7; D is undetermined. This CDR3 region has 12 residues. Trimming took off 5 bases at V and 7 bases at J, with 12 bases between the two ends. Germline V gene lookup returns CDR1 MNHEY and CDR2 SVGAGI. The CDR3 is CASSSPTEEQYF. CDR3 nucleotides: TGTGCCAGCAGTAGCCCCACGGAGGAGCAGTACTTC.

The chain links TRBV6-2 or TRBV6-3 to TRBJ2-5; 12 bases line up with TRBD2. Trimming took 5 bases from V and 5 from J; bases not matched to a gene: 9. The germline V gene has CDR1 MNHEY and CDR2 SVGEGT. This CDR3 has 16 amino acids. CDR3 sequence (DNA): TGTGCCAGCAGTCCCGGACTAGCGGGGATGGTGGAGACCCAGTACTTC. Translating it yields CASSPGLAGMVETQYF.

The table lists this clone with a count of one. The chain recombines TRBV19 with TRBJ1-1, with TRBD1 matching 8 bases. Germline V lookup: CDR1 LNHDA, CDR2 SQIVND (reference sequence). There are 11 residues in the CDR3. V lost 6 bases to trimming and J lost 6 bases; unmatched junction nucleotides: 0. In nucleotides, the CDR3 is TGTGCCAGTAGGACAGGGGCTGAAGCTTTCTTT. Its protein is CASRTGAEAFF.

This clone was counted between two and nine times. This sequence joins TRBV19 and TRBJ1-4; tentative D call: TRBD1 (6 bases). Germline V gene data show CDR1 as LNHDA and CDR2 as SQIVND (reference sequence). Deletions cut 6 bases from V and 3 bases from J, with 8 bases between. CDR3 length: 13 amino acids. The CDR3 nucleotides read TGTGCCAGTAGACACAGGGCTAATGAAAAACTGTTTTTT. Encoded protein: CASRHRANEKLFF.

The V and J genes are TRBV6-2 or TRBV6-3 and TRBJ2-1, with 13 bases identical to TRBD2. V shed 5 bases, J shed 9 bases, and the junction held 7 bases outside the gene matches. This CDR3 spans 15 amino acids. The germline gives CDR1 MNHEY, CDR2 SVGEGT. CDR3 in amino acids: CASSNGLAGALEQFF. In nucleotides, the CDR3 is TGTGCCAGCAGTAACGGACTAGCGGGGGCGCTTGAGCAGTTCTTC.

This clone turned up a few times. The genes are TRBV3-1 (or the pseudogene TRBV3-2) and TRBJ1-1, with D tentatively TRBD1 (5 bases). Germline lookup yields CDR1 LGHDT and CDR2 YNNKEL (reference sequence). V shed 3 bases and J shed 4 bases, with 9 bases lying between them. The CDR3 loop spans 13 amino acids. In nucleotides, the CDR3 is TGTGCCAGCAGCCACCTAACAGGCACTGAAGCTTTCTTT. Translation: CASSHLTGTEAFF.